The sequence of this T cell receptor (beta chain) was determined in a study of sequential checkpoint blockade in melanoma. Some clones are missing from TCRdb's copy, which holds only in-frame ones; the method was immunoSEQ multiplex PCR. The sample contains about 6,100 clones, roughly 50% of which appear only once. Treatment reported: randomized to nivolumab then ipilimumab (arm A) or the reverse (arm B). The CDR3 contains 15 residues. Germline CDR1 MGHRA, CDR2 YSYEKL. With 9 bases removed from V and 0 bases from J, the gap between germline ends came to 15 bases. The chain combines TRBV4-1 with TRBJ1-3; TRBD1 is a possible D gene (5 bases). The input for sequencing was CD8+ T cells sorted from blood (inferred from file names), taken from a patient given nivolumab and ipilimumab in sequence. This sequence originates from a human patient with melanoma. Some clones in this sample may be carry-over from other donors' samples. This CDR3 is CASSGGTASGNTIYF. CDR3 nucleotide sequence: TGCGCCAGTTCGGGCGGGACCGCCTCTGGAAACACCATATATTTT.